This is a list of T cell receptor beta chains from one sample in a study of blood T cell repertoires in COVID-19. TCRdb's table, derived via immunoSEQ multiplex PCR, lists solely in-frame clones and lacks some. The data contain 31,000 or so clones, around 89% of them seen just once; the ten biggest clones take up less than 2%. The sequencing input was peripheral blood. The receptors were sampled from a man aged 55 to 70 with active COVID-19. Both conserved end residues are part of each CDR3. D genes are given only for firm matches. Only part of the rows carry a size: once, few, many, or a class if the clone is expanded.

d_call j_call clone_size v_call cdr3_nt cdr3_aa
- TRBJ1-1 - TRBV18 TGTGCCAGCTCACCCTGGGGGCGACAGAACACTGAAGCTTTCTTT CASSPWGRQNTEAFF
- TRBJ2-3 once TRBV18 TGTGCCAGCTCACCGGGCCAAACAAATCATGGTACGCAGTATTTT CASSPGQTNHGTQYF
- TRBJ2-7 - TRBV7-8 TGTGCCAGCAGCGTAAGGACAGCTACCTACGAGCAGTACTTC CASSVRTATYEQYF
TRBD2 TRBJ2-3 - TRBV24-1 TGTGCCACCACCGGAAAGGCTAGCGGGGGGCGCGGGCAAGATACGCAGTATTTT CATTGKASGGRGQDTQYF
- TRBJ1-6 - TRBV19 TGTGCCAGTAGTATGGAGGCCAGTAATTATAATTCACCCCTCCACTTT CASSMEASNYNSPLHF
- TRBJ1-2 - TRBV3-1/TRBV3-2 TGTGCCAGCAGCCAACGGTGGACTTCTAACTATGGCTACACCTTC CASSQRWTSNYGYTF
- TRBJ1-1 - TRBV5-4 TGTGCCAGCAGGGCGGGAGCCATTGTGACCTTGGACACTGAAGCTTTCTTT CASRAGAIVTLDTEAFF
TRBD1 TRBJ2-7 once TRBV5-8 TGTGCCAGCAGCTGGGGACAGCTCTACGAGCAGTACTTC CASSWGQLYEQYF
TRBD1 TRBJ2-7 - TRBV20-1 TGCAGTGCTAGTTTGAGACAGGGAGCCTACGAGCAGTACTTC CSASLRQGAYEQYF
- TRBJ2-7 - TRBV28 TGTGCCAGCAGTTTGCGGGATTGGTACGAGCAGTACTTC CASSLRDWYEQYF
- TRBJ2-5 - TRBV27 TGTGCCAGCAGCACAAGGGGGGAGACCCAGTACTTC CASSTRGETQYF
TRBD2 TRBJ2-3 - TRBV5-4 TGTGCCAGCAGCTTCGGGGCGGGGGGGCCAGCCGATACGCAGTATTTT CASSFGAGGPADTQYF
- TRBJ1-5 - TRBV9 TGTGCCAGCAGCGAAGGGGCGCTGACCGATCAGCCCCAGCATTTT CASSEGALTDQPQHF
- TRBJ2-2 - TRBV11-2 TGTGCCAGCAGGCCCACCCGGTCCCGACAGGCTAACACCGGGGAGCTGTTTTTT CASRPTRSRQANTGELFF
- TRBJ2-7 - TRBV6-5 TGTGCCAGCAGTTACGGTTCGCGGCAGGGGAAGCAGTACTTC CASSYGSRQGKQYF
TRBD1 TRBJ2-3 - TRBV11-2 TGTGCCAGCAGTTTCCCAGGGGGCTCCAATTATTTT CASSFPGGSNYF
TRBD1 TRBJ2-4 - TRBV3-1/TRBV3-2 TGTGCCAGCAGCCAGAGACAGGGGAACAAAAACATTCAGTACTTC CASSQRQGNKNIQYF
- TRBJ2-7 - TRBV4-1 TGCGCCAGCAGCCGCGGGGAATACGGGAGCTCCTACGAGCAGTACTTC CASSRGEYGSSYEQYF
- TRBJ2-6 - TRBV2 TGTGCCAGCAGCGGACTTCCGGGACTGACCTCTGGGGCCAACGTCCTGACTTTC CASSGLPGLTSGANVLTF
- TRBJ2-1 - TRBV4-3 TGCGCCAGCAGCCAAGGGAGGCGGGGGCTAAGCTCCTACAATGAGCAGTTCTTC CASSQGRRGLSSYNEQFF
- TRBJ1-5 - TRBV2 TGTGGCGCGAGCCGGTCCGCACGTCAGCCCCAGCATTTT CGASRSARQPQHF
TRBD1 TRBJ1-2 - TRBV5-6 TGTGCCAGCAGCTTGGAACTCGGGACAGGGATGTTCACCTTC CASSLELGTGMFTF
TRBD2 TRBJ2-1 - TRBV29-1 TGCAGCGTGGGAGCGGGGGGCGGTGAGCAGTTCTTC CSVGAGGGEQFF
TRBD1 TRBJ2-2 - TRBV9 TGTGCCAGCAGCCCCTGGACAGGGGGAGTGGCCGGGGAGCTGTTTTTT CASSPWTGGVAGELFF
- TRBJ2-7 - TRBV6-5 TGTGCCAGCGCGGGACAGAACTACGAGCAGTACTTC CASAGQNYEQYF
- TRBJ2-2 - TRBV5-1 TGCGCCAGCAGCCGCGAGGGCGGGGAGCTGTTTTTT CASSREGGELFF
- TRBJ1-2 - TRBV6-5 TGTGCCAGCAGCGGACAGTATGGCTACACCTTC CASSGQYGYTF
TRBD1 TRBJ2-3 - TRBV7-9 TGTGCCAGCAGCTTAGCGCAGGGGGCGGGTAGCACAGATACGCAGTATTTT CASSLAQGAGSTDTQYF
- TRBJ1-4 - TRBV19 TGTGCCAGTAGTATGGGCCAGGGATCCCGGTCGGATGAAAAACTGTTTTTT CASSMGQGSRSDEKLFF
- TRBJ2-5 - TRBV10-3 TGTGCCATCAGGGTTCCGGGGGAGGAGACCCAGTACTTC CAIRVPGEETQYF
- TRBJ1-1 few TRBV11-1 TGTGCCAGCAGCTTGACTTCGGGGGGCCCGAACACTGAAGCTTTCTTT CASSLTSGGPNTEAFF
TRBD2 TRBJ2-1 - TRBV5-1 TGCGCCAGCAGCTGGCGGGGGGCTAGCGGGGGCCCCAGCTCCTACAATGAGCAGTTCTTC CASSWRGASGGPSSYNEQFF
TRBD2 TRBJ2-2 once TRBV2 TGTGCCAGCAGAGACGGACTAGCTGCCGGGGAGCTGTTTTTT CASRDGLAAGELFF
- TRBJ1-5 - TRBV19 TGTGCCAGTAGTATTCAGGCGAATCAGCCCCAGCATTTT CASSIQANQPQHF
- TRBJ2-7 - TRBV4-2 TGTGCCAGCAGCCAAGGGGCCAAACCTCCGACCTTC CASSQGAKPPTF
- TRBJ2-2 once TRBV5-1 TGCGCCAGCAGCAAGGACGGGGGCACCGGGGAGCTGTTTTTT CASSKDGGTGELFF
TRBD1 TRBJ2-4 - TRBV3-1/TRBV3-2 TGTGCCAGCAGAGAAGACAGGGGGTTAGGCAAAAACATTCAGTACTTC CASREDRGLGKNIQYF
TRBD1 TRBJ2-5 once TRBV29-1 TGCAGCGTGGACAGGGGCCCAGGGACCCAGTACTTC CSVDRGPGTQYF
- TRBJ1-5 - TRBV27 TGTGCCAGCAGTTCCCTCGGACATTATAGCAATCAGCCCCAGCATTTT CASSSLGHYSNQPQHF
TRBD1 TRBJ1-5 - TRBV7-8 TGTGCCAGCAGCCCGGACAGGGGTCAGCCCCAGCATTTT CASSPDRGQPQHF
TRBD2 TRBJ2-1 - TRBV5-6 TGTGCCAGCAGCGCCGCCAGCGGGGGGACAAGCTCCTACAATGAGCAGTTCTTC CASSAASGGTSSYNEQFF
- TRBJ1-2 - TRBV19 TGTGCCAGTAGTATGGGGACTTGGCTCGGCGGCTACACCTTC CASSMGTWLGGYTF
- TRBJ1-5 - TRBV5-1 TGCGCCAGCAGCTTGGTTTCCGGGAATGATCAGCCCCAGCATTTT CASSLVSGNDQPQHF
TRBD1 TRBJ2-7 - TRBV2 TGTGCCAGCAGTACGGACAGGGGATACGAGCAGTACTTC CASSTDRGYEQYF
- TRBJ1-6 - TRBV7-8 TGTGCCAGCAGCCCCCGGACAGCCGGGACCTATAATTCACCCCTCCACTTT CASSPRTAGTYNSPLHF
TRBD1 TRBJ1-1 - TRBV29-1 TGCAGCTCCCGGACAGGGAACACTGAAGCTTTCTTT CSSRTGNTEAFF
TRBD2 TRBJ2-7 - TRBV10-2 TGCGCCAGCAGTGCCCCTAGCGGGGGGGTCTCCTACGAGCAGTACTTC CASSAPSGGVSYEQYF
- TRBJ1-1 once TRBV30 TGTGCCTGGGGGTCCGGGGCTGAAGCTTTCTTT CAWGSGAEAFF
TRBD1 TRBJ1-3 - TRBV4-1 TGCGCCAGCAGCCGAATCACCAGGGCGGGACAGGGGGCGAAGAACACCATATATTTT CASSRITRAGQGAKNTIYF
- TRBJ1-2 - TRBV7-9 TGTGCCAGCAGCTTAGAAGTGGGGACACGCTATGGCTACACCTTC CASSLEVGTRYGYTF
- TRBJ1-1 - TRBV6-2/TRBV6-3 TGTGCCAGCAGTTACTCGATCCGGAGGAACACTGAAGCTTTCTTT CASSYSIRRNTEAFF
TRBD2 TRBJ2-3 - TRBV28 TGTGCCAGCATAAGCGGGGGGAGAACAGATACGCAGTATTTT CASISGGRTDTQYF
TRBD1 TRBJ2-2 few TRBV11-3 TGTGCCAGCAGCTTAGTGACAGGGGACACCGGGGAGCTGTTTTTT CASSLVTGDTGELFF
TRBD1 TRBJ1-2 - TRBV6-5 TGTGCCAGCAGCGATCCGGGACAGACAAGCTATGGCTACACCTTC CASSDPGQTSYGYTF